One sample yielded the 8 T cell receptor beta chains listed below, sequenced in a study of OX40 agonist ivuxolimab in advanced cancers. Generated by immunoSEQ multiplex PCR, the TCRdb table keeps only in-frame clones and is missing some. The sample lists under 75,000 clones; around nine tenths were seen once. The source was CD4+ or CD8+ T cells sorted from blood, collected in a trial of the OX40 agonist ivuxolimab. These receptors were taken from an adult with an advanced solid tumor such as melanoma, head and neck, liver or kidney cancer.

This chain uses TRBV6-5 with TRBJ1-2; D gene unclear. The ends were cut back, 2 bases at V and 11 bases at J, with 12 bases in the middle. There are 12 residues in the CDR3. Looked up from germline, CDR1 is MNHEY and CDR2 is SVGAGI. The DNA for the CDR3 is TGTGCCAGCAGTTACCCGACCTTGGGGTACACCTTC. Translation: CASSYPTLGYTF.

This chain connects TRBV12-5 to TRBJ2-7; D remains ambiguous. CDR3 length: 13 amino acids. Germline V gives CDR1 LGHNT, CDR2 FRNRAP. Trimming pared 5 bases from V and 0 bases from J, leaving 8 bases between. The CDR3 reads CASGLDISYEQYF. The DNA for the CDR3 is TGTGCTAGTGGTCTCGACATCTCCTACGAGCAGTACTTC.

This chain's CDR3 is CASSFQGKGETQYF. In nucleotides, the CDR3 is TGTGCCAGCAGTTTTCAGGGGAAAGGAGAGACCCAGTACTTC. This chain links TRBV27 with TRBJ2-5, with D possibly being TRBD1 (6 bases). CDR3 size: 14 residues. Trimming took off 3 bases at V and 4 bases at J, with 12 bases between the two ends. From germline, CDR1 is MNHEY and CDR2 SMNVEV (reference sequence).

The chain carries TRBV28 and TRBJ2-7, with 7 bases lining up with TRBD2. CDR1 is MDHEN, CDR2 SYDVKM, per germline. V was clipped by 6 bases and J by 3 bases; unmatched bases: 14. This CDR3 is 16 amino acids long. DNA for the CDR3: TGTGCCAGCAGGACAACGGTGGTTGCGGGAGACTACGAGCAGTACTTC. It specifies CASRTTVVAGDYEQYF. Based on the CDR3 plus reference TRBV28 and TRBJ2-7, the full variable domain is DVKVTQSSRYLVKRTGEKVFLECVQDMDHENMFWYRQDPGLGLRLIYFSYDVKMKEKGDIPEGYSVSREKKERFSLILESASTNQTSMYLCASRTTVVAGDYEQYFGPGTRLTVT.

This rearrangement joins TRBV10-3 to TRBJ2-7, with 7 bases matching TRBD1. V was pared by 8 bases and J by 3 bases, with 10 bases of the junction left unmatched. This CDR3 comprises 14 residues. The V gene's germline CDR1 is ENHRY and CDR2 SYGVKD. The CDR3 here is CAISSTGANYEQYF. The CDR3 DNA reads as TGTGCCATCTCGAGCACAGGGGCGAACTACGAGCAGTACTTC.

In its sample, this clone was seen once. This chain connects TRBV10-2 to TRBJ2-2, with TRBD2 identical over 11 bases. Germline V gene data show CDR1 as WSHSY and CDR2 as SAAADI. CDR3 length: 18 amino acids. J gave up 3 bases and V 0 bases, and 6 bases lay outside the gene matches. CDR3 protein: CASSESRLAGGDTGELFF. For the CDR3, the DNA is TGCGCCAGCAGTGAGTCTAGGCTAGCGGGAGGCGACACCGGGGAGCTGTTTTTT.

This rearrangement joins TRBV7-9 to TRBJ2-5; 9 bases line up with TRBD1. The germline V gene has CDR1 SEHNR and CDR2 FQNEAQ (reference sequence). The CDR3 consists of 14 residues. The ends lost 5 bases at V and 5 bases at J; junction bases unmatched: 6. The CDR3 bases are TGTGCCAGCAGCCCGGACAGGGGCCGGGAGACCCAGTACTTC. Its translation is CASSPDRGRETQYF.

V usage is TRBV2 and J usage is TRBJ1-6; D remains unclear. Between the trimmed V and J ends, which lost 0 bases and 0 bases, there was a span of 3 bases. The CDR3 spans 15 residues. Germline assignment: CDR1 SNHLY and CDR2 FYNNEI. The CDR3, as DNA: TGTGCCAGCAGTGAAGCTAGCTCCTATAATTCACCCCTCCACTTT. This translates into CASSEASSYNSPLHF.